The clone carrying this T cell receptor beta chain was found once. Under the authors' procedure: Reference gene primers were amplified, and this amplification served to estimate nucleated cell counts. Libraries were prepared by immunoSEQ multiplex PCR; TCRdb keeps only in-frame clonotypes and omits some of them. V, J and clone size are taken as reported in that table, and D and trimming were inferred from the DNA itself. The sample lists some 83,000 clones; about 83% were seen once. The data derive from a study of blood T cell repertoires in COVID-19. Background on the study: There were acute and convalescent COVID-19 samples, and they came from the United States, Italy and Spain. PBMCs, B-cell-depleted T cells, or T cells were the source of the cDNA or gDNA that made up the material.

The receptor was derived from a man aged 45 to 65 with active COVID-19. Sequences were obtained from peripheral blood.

CDR3 sequence: CASSPFLTSGKADTQYF. The CDR3 region has the DNA TGCGCCAGCAGCCCTTTCTTGACTAGCGGCAAAGCAGATACGCAGTATTTT. J is TRBJ2-3 and V is TRBV5-1, with TRBD2 matching 9 bases. Per the germline V gene, CDR1 is SGHRS and CDR2 is YFSETQ. CDR3 length equals 17 residues. Losses at the gene ends were 4 bases for V and 4 bases for J; bases not matched to a gene: 13.